A single sample gave rise to the 6 T cell receptor beta chains below, sequenced in a study of read filtering for tumor transcriptome and immune sequencing. This library used around 400 ng RNA and molecular barcoded adaptors spanning alpha/delta and beta/gamma chains. TCRdb analysed the reads with MiXCR anew, one entry per CDR3 protein. The sample consists of about 60,000 distinct CDR3 sequences, approximately 14% of them appearing once. The sequencing sample was made of a population of CD138-negative cells sorted from bone marrow. The source is a donor at least 40 years old with multiple myeloma.

The rearrangement joins TRBV6-5 to TRBJ1-1; no clear D gene. The CDR3 length is 14 residues. V lost 6 bases and J lost 4, with 15 bases in between. The germline CDR1 and CDR2 sequences are MNHEY and SVGAGI. The CDR3 loop reads CASSTSNFLTEAFF. DNA of the CDR3: TGTGCCAGCAGCACTAGTAACTTCCTCACTGAAGCTTTCTTT.

This clonotype was detected ten times or more. The rearrangement uses TRBV5-1 and TRBJ2-3; D may match TRBD1 or TRBD2 (5 bases each). Trimming cost V 7 bases and J 2 bases, with 14 bases left between them. This CDR3 is 14 amino acids long. The V gene's germline CDR1 is SGHRS and CDR2 YFSETQ. The CDR3 protein is CASHPGLNTDTQYF. The CDR3 nucleotides read TGCGCCAGCCATCCGGGGCTTAACACAGATACGCAGTATTTT.

Note on this clonotype: With a much larger clone just one base away, this may be a read error. V usage is TRBV30 and J usage is TRBJ1-5, with a tentative D call TRBD1 (5 bases). The CDR3 is made up of 12 amino acids. Germline V lookup: CDR1 GTSNPN, CDR2 SVGIG (reference sequence). The CDR3 loop is CTWGNSNQPQHF. CDR3 in DNA: TGTACCTGGGGCAATAGCAATCAGCCCCAGCATTTT.

With respect to this clonotype: A read error is possible here, since a much larger clone lies one base away. The V call is TRBV6-2 or TRBV6-3, the J call TRBJ2-7, with D possibly matching TRBD1 (5 bases). Germline CDR1 MNHEY, CDR2 SVGEGT. V was cut by 5 bases and J by 5 bases, with 13 bases left in between. The CDR3 length is 13 residues. CDR3 protein: CASSPAGYHEQYF. In nucleotides, the CDR3 is TGTGCCAGCAGTCCAGCAGGGTACCACGAGCAGTACTTC.

This sequence joins TRBV19 and TRBJ2-7, with 8 positions matching TRBD2. CDR3 length: 13 residues. V shed 7 bases and J 9 bases; nucleotides not matched to a gene: 11. The V gene's germline CDR1 is LNHDA and CDR2 SQIVND (reference sequence). CDR3 DNA: TGTGCCAGTAATCGAGCGGGAGCCCACGTGCAGTACTTC. This translates into CASNRAGAHVQYF. The complete variable domain, with remaining parts taken from reference TRBV19 and TRBJ2-7, reads DGGITQSPKYLFRKEGQNVTLSCEQNLNHDAMYWYRQDPGQGLRLIYYSQIVNDFQKGDIAEGYSVSREKKESFPLTVTSAQKNPTAFYLCASNRAGAHVQYFGPGTRLTVT.

In its sample, this clonotype was seen many times. The genes are TRBV30 and TRBJ2-1; D unclear. V was pared by 6 bases and J by 10 bases, with 13 bases between. CDR1 and CDR2 (germline): GTSNPN, SVGIG (reference sequence). The CDR3 extends over 11 amino acids. The CDR3 spells CACTAPTEQFF. DNA for the CDR3: TGTGCCTGCACAGCCCCGACAGAGCAGTTCTTC.